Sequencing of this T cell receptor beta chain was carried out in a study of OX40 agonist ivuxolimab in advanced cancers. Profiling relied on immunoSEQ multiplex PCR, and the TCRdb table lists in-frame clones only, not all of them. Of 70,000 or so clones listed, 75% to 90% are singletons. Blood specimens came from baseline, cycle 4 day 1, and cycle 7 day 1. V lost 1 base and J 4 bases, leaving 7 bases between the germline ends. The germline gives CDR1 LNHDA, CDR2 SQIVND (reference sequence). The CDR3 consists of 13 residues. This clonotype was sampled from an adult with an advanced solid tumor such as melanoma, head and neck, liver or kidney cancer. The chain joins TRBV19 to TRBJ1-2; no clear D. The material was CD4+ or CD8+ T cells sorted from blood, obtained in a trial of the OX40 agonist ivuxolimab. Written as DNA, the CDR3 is TGTGCCAGTAGTATAGGACTGGCCTATGGCTACACCTTC. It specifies CASSIGLAYGYTF.